Listed below are T cell receptor beta chains from one sample, sequenced in a study of blood T cell repertoires in COVID-19. The assay was immunoSEQ multiplex PCR, and TCRdb's table has in-frame clones only and misses some. The sample consists of under 250,000 clones, approximately 92% of them appearing once. Material for sequencing was PBMCs or T cells enriched from blood (not recorded which). The receptors derive from a woman aged 18-29 years in a cohort exposed to, infected with or recovered from COVID-19 (not recorded which). Each CDR3 is given with its conserved first and last residue. The D gene is left open where the match is weak. For some rows the clone size is stated as once, few or many, or as a class when expanded; others skip it.

j_call: TRBJ1-1
v_call: TRBV18
d_call: -
clone_size: -
cdr3_aa: CASSEGGMNTEAFF
cdr3_nt: TGTGCCAGCTCAGAGGGGGGGATGAACACTGAAGCTTTCTTT

j_call: TRBJ1-1
v_call: TRBV27
d_call: TRBD1
clone_size: -
cdr3_aa: CASRTGTGDTEAFF
cdr3_nt: TGTGCCAGCAGGACCGGGACAGGGGACACTGAAGCTTTCTTT

j_call: TRBJ1-4
v_call: TRBV27
d_call: -
clone_size: once
cdr3_aa: CASSLTLGNEKLFF
cdr3_nt: TGTGCCAGCAGTTTAACTCTCGGTAATGAAAAACTGTTTTTT

j_call: TRBJ1-1
v_call: TRBV5-1
d_call: -
clone_size: -
cdr3_aa: CASSLGTDLNTEAFF
cdr3_nt: TGCGCCAGCAGCTTGGGGACAGACCTAAACACTGAAGCTTTCTTT

j_call: TRBJ1-3
v_call: TRBV6-5
d_call: -
clone_size: -
cdr3_aa: CASTLAGNTIYF
cdr3_nt: TGTGCCAGCACCCTGGCCGGAAACACCATATATTTT

j_call: TRBJ2-1
v_call: TRBV9
d_call: TRBD2
clone_size: -
cdr3_aa: CASSVLADNEQFF
cdr3_nt: TGTGCCAGCAGCGTCCTAGCGGACAATGAGCAGTTCTTC

j_call: TRBJ1-6
v_call: TRBV28
d_call: TRBD1
clone_size: once
cdr3_aa: CASSPGTVSSYNSPLHF
cdr3_nt: TGTGCCAGCAGTCCCGGGACAGTAAGCTCCTATAATTCACCCCTCCACTTT

j_call: TRBJ2-1
v_call: TRBV6-6
d_call: -
clone_size: -
cdr3_aa: CASSQLAEQFF
cdr3_nt: TGTGCCAGCAGTCAGTTGGCTGAGCAGTTCTTC

j_call: TRBJ2-5
v_call: TRBV5-6
d_call: TRBD1
clone_size: -
cdr3_aa: CASSSIRDRRGETQYF
cdr3_nt: TGTGCCAGCAGCTCGATCCGGGACAGGAGAGGGGAGACCCAGTACTTC

j_call: TRBJ2-1
v_call: TRBV2
d_call: -
clone_size: few
cdr3_aa: CASSALAYNEQFF
cdr3_nt: TGTGCCAGCAGTGCACTAGCTTACAATGAGCAGTTCTTC

j_call: TRBJ1-4
v_call: TRBV3-1/TRBV3-2
d_call: TRBD1
clone_size: -
cdr3_aa: CASSQDGTGMEKLFF
cdr3_nt: TGTGCCAGCAGCCAAGATGGGACAGGGATGGAAAAACTGTTTTTT

j_call: TRBJ1-5
v_call: TRBV6-2/TRBV6-3
d_call: -
clone_size: -
cdr3_aa: CASSYGLDNQPQHF
cdr3_nt: TGTGCCAGCAGTTATGGCCTCGACAATCAGCCCCAGCATTTT

j_call: TRBJ2-1
v_call: TRBV11-3
d_call: -
clone_size: -
cdr3_aa: CASSFSGYEQFF
cdr3_nt: TGTGCCAGCAGCTTTTCTGGCTATGAGCAGTTCTTC

j_call: TRBJ2-3
v_call: TRBV24-1
d_call: TRBD2
clone_size: once
cdr3_aa: CATSNSGRAGTDTQYF
cdr3_nt: TGTGCCACCTCCAATAGCGGGAGGGCCGGGACAGATACGCAGTATTTT

j_call: TRBJ2-5
v_call: TRBV30
d_call: TRBD2
clone_size: -
cdr3_aa: CAWSPLAGIGETQYF
cdr3_nt: TGTGCCTGGAGTCCCCTAGCGGGAATCGGGGAGACCCAGTACTTC

j_call: TRBJ1-4
v_call: TRBV4-1
d_call: TRBD1
clone_size: -
cdr3_aa: CASSQVWWVPPPGQGGEKLFF
cdr3_nt: TGCGCCAGCAGCCAAGTGTGGTGGGTCCCACCACCAGGACAGGGCGGCGAAAAACTGTTTTTT

j_call: TRBJ1-6
v_call: TRBV15
d_call: TRBD1
clone_size: -
cdr3_aa: CATRTDRGPNSPLHF
cdr3_nt: TGTGCCACCAGGACTGACAGGGGGCCCAATTCACCCCTCCACTTT

j_call: TRBJ2-1
v_call: TRBV12-5
d_call: TRBD2
clone_size: -
cdr3_aa: CASGLVPSGGDEQFF
cdr3_nt: TGTGCTAGTGGTTTGGTCCCTAGCGGTGGGGATGAGCAGTTCTTC

j_call: TRBJ1-6
v_call: TRBV19
d_call: -
clone_size: -
cdr3_aa: CASRQGNNSPLHF
cdr3_nt: TGTGCCAGTAGACAGGGCAATAATTCACCCCTCCACTTT